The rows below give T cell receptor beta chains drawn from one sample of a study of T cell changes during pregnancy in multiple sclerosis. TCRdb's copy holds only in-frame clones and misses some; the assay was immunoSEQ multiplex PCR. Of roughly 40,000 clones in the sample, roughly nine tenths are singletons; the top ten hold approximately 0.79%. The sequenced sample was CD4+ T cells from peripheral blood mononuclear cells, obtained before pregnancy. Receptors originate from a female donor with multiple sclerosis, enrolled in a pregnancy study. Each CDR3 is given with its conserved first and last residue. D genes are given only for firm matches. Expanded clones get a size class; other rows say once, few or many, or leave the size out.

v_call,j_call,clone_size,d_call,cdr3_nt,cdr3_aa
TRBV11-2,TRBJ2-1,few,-,TGTGCCAGCAGTCCCGTGGCTTCCCCTTACAATGAGCAGTTCTTC,CASSPVASPYNEQFF
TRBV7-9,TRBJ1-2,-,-,TGTGCCAGCAGCTTTGGGGGGGGGACAAGCTATGGCTACACCTTC,CASSFGGGTSYGYTF
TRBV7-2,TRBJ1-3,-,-,TGTGCCAGCAGCCTTGTCGGACGGGACTCTGGAAACACCATATATTTT,CASSLVGRDSGNTIYF
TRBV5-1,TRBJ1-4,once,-,TGCGCCAGCAGCCCCGAGGGACACCCGGAAGAAGGAAAACTGTTTTTT,CASSPEGHPEEGKLFF
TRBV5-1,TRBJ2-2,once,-,TGCGCCAGCAGTCGGCAACCGGGGACATCGAACACCGGGGAGCTGTTTTTT,CASSRQPGTSNTGELFF
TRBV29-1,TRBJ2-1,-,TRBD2,TGCAGCGTTGAGGCGGGAGGAGACAATGAGCAGTTCTTC,CSVEAGGDNEQFF
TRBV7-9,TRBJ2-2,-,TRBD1,TGTGCCAGCAGCTTCACGGCGACAGGGAGGAACACCGGGGAGCTGTTTTTT,CASSFTATGRNTGELFF
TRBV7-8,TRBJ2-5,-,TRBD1,TGTGCCAGCAGCCGTCAGGCTCTTTCAACCGGGACAGGGGAGACCCAGTACTTC,CASSRQALSTGTGETQYF
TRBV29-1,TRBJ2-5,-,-,TGCAGCGTTGATGGGGCCCATGAGACCCAGTACTTC,CSVDGAHETQYF
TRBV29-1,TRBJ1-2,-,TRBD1,TGCAGCGTTGTCGGACAGGGGAACTATGGCTACACCTTC,CSVVGQGNYGYTF
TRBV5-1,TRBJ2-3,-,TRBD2,TGCGCCAGCAGCTTGGGTCGGCTAGCGGGAGGTAGTACAGATACGCAGTATTTT,CASSLGRLAGGSTDTQYF
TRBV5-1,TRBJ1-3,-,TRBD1,TGCGCCAGCAGCTTTGAGGGGGCGACTGGAAACACCATATATTTT,CASSFEGATGNTIYF
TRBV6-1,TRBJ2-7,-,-,TGTGCCAGTGGGGGCGGATCCTACGAGCAGTACTTC,CASGGGSYEQYF
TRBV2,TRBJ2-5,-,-,TGTGCCAGCAGTGTTTTCGGGGGGCGAAAAGAGACCCAGTACTTC,CASSVFGGRKETQYF
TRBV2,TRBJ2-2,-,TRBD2,TGTGCCAGCAGTGAAGCGCTACTAGCGGGAGGAACGAACACCGGGGAGCTGTTTTTT,CASSEALLAGGTNTGELFF
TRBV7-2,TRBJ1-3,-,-,TGTGCCAGCAGCTTAGCGGTAGCCTCTGGAAACACCATATATTTT,CASSLAVASGNTIYF
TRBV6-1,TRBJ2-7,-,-,TGTGCCAGCGGGACAAACTACGAGCAGTACTTC,CASGTNYEQYF
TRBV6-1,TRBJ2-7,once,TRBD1,TGTGCCAGCCGGACAGGCTCCTACGAGCAGTACTTC,CASRTGSYEQYF
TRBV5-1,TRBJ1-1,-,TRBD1,TGCGCCAGCAGTTCACCCAGGGGGCTTCTGAACACTGAAGCTTTCTTT,CASSSPRGLLNTEAFF
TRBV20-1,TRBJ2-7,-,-,TGCAGTGCTAGTGGCAGGGACGAGCAGTACTTC,CSASGRDEQYF
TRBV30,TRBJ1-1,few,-,TGTGCCTGGAGCTACCAGTTGGCGGCTGAAGCTTTCTTT,CAWSYQLAAEAFF
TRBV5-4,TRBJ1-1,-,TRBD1,TGTGCCAGCAGCTCCTTGGACAGGGGGCGTCTCACTGAAGCTTTCTTT,CASSSLDRGRLTEAFF
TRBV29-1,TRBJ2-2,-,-,TGCAGCGTTGAGCCACTCACCGGGGAGCTGTTTTTT,CSVEPLTGELFF
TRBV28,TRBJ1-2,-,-,TGTGCCAGCAGTTCCTCTACCTATGGCTACACCTTC,CASSSSTYGYTF
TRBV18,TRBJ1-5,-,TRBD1,TGTGCCAGCTCACCAGGGACAGGGGGCAAACAGCCCCAGCATTTT,CASSPGTGGKQPQHF
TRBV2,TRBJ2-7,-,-,TGTGCCAGCAAAGAGGAGACAGATCTTTACGAGCAGTACTTC,CASKEETDLYEQYF
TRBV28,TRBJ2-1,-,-,TGTGCCAGCAGTCCCTCCGCCGGGGACTACAATGAGCAGTTCTTC,CASSPSAGDYNEQFF
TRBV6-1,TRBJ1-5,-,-,TGTGCCAGCTCCAGGTATAGCAATCAGCCCCAGCATTTT,CASSRYSNQPQHF
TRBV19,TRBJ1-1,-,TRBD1,TGTGCCAGTAGTATAGATCACAGGGGCACTGAAGCTTTCTTT,CASSIDHRGTEAFF
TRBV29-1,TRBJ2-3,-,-,TGCAGCGTTGAAGATCGAAATTGGGTGGTGGGAGCGAAAGCAGATACGCAGTATTTT,CSVEDRNWVVGAKADTQYF
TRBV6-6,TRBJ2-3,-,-,TGTGCCAGCAGTTACCCAAGCATAACTAGCACAGATACGCAGTATTTT,CASSYPSITSTDTQYF
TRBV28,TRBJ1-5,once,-,TGTGCCAGCAGTTTCGTAGGAGAGGGTACGGGGCAGCCCCAGCATTTT,CASSFVGEGTGQPQHF
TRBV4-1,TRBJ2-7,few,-,TGCGCCAGCAGCCTCCGACTAGTAAGGGACGAGCAGTACTTC,CASSLRLVRDEQYF
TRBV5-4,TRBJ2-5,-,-,TGTGCCAGCAGCTTGAGGGGGCAGGGGGGAGAGACCCAGTACTTC,CASSLRGQGGETQYF
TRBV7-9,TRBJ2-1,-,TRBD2,TGTGCCAGCAGCAGCGGGAGCTCCTACAATGAGCAGTTCTTC,CASSSGSSYNEQFF
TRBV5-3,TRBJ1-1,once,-,TGTGCCAGACACGCGATCAAGGGGCCGACGAACACTGAAGCTTTCTTT,CARHAIKGPTNTEAFF
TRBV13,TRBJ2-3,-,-,TGTGCCAGCAGCTTAGGCGCACGAGAGATAAGAACAGATACGCAGTATTTT,CASSLGAREIRTDTQYF
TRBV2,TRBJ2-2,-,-,TGTGCCAGCAGTGAACTAGCTCAGGACACCGGGGAGCTGTTTTTT,CASSELAQDTGELFF
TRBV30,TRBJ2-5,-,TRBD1,TGTGCCTGGAGTCACCCTCGGGACAGGGAAGAGACCCAGTACTTC,CAWSHPRDREETQYF
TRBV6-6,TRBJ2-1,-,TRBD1,TGTGCCAGCAGTTACGGGACAGCCAACAATGAGCAGTTCTTC,CASSYGTANNEQFF
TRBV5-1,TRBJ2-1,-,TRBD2,TGCGCCAGCAGCCCCTTGGGTGTAGCGGGAGTCAATGAGCAGTTCTTC,CASSPLGVAGVNEQFF
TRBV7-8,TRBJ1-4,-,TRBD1,TGTGCCAGCAGCTTATTGGACAGGGGAACAACTAATGAAAAACTGTTTTTT,CASSLLDRGTTNEKLFF
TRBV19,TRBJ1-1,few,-,TGTGCCAGTAGTATTGGGGGCCTGAACACTGAAGCTTTCTTT,CASSIGGLNTEAFF
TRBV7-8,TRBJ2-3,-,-,TGTGCCAGCAGCTTAGGTGGGAGAACTCCAGATACGCAGTATTTT,CASSLGGRTPDTQYF
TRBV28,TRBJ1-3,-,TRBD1,TGTGCCAGCAGTTTAACCGGATATAAGGACAGGGCAGGAAACACCATATATTTT,CASSLTGYKDRAGNTIYF
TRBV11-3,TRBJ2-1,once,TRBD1,TGTGCCAGCAGCTTAGGGGGACAGATCAATGAGCAGTTCTTC,CASSLGGQINEQFF
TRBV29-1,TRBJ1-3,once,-,TGCAGCGTTGAAGAGGGCGGAAACACCATATATTTT,CSVEEGGNTIYF
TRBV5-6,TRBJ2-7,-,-,TGTGCCAGCAGCCCTTGGACAAGGGCAACCTACGAGCAGTACTTC,CASSPWTRATYEQYF
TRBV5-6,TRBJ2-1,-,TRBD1,TGTGCCAGCAGCGGGGGACAGGGGGCCACCTACAATGAGCAGTTCTTC,CASSGGQGATYNEQFF
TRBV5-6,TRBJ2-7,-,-,TGTGCCAGCAGCCAAATAGGGGGGGCGTCCTACGAGCAGTACTTC,CASSQIGGASYEQYF
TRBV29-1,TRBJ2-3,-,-,TGCAGCAGCCGCCCGGGAGTGGTAGATACGCAGTATTTT,CSSRPGVVDTQYF
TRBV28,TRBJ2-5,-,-,TGTGCCAGCGGACGTCTAGGGGGACAAGAGACCCAGTACTTC,CASGRLGGQETQYF
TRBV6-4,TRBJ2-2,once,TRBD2,TGTGCCAGCAGTGAGGCTAGCGGAACGAACACCGGGGAGCTGTTTTTT,CASSEASGTNTGELFF
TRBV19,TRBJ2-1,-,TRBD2,TGTGCCAGTAGTATACAGACTAGCGGGGTTTCCTACAATGAGCAGTTCTTC,CASSIQTSGVSYNEQFF
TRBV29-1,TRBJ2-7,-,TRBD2,TGCAGCGTCGGGACTACACTAACGCAACAGTACTTC,CSVGTTLTQQYF